What follows are 25 T cell receptor beta chains derived from one specimen sequenced in a study of CD8+CD57+ T cells in acquired aplastic anemia. Researchers used genomic DNA as the template to profile TCR beta VDJ and CDR3. A single record per CDR3 protein comes from TCRdb applying MiXCR to the reads. The data show about 170,000 distinct CDR3 sequences, with 50% to 75% seen just once and 45% held by the top ten. The material sequenced was sorted CD4+, CD8+, or CD8+CD57+ T cells (not recorded which) from PBMCs. The receptors were sampled from a human donor in good health.

About this clonotype itself: At one boundary the junction diverges from the germline segment, which might be a read error. The chain couples TRBV7-3 to TRBJ2-7; 13 nucleotides line up with TRBD2. The length of the CDR3 is 17 residues. Germline loops: CDR1 SGHTA, CDR2 FQGTGA. The CDR3 sequence: CASSQGLAGLILPEQYF. In DNA form, the CDR3 reads TGCGCCAGCAGCCAGGGACTAGCGGGATTGATCCTTCCCGAGCAGTACTTC.

This chain's CDR3 is CASSSGTAANYGYTF. The CDR3 bases are TGTGCCAGCAGCTCCGGGACAGCAGCTAACTATGGCTACACCTTC. The chain uses TRBV7-3 and TRBJ1-2, with 7 bases identical to TRBD1. This CDR3 has 15 amino acids. The trim removed 4 bases at V and 0 bases at J, leaving 5 bases unmatched. CDR1 is SGHTA, CDR2 FQGTGA, per germline.

This sequence joins TRBV5-1 and TRBJ1-2, with D perhaps TRBD1 (5 bases). The CDR3 sequence is 15 residues long. Germline V gene data show CDR1 as SGHRS and CDR2 as YFSETQ. V gave up 1 base and J gave up 6 bases, with 16 bases separating them. The CDR3 nucleotides read TGCGCCAGCAGCTTGTTTGGGGGTTTCAGCAATGGCTACACCTTC. It encodes CASSLFGGFSNGYTF.

This sequence joins TRBV13 and TRBJ2-7; no reliable D call. CDR1 is PRHDT, CDR2 FYEKMQ, per germline (reference sequence). The CDR3 loop spans 15 amino acids. Trimming left V 3 bases short and J 4 bases short, with 16 bases between. The DNA of the CDR3 is TGTGCCAGCAGCTTTGTAGTGGTGGGTCTTTACGAGCAGTACTTC. As protein: CASSFVVVGLYEQYF.

The gene calls are TRBV29-1 and TRBJ1-2, with D hard to call. The CDR3 has 13 amino acids. Germline CDR1 SQVTM, CDR2 ANQGSEA. Trimming shortened V by 3 bases and J by 4 bases, and 12 bases separated the two germline ends. The CDR3 protein is CSVDRAGTYGYTF. The CDR3, as DNA: TGCAGCGTTGATCGGGCAGGAACCTATGGCTACACCTTC.

Details on this clonotype: A junction end diverges from the germline sequence, so it may reflect a read error. The CDR3 bases are TGTGCCAGCGGCTTGCGGGAATACTATGGCTACACCTTC. Its protein is CASGLREYYGYTF. The chain is built from TRBV7-2 and TRBJ1-2; no clear D gene. CDR3 size: 13 residues. Germline CDR1 reads SGHTA; CDR2 reads FQGNSA.

Remarks on this clonotype: Just one base apart from a much larger clone, this may be a read error. The V call is TRBV9, the J call TRBJ2-3; TRBD1 is a possible D gene (6 bases). The ends were cut back, 4 bases at V and 1 base at J, with 13 bases in the middle. This CDR3 region has 15 residues. Germline loops: CDR1 SGDLS, CDR2 YYNGEE. CDR3 residues: CASSLGTLGTDTQYF. In nucleotides, the CDR3 is TGTGCCAGCAGCCTAGGGACACTCGGCACAGATACGCAGTATTTT.

The CDR3 protein is CASSPLGSALGETQYF. CDR3 DNA: TGTGCCAGCAGCCCTTTGGGGAGCGCATTAGGCGAGACCCAGTACTTC. The chain recombines TRBV7-3 with TRBJ2-5, with D possibly matching TRBD2 (5 bases). The CDR3 sequence is 16 residues long. Germline values: CDR1 SGHTA, CDR2 FQGTGA. V was clipped by 5 bases and J by 5 bases, with 21 bases between them.

This clonotype was seen more than once but under ten times. The chain is built from TRBV5-5 and TRBJ1-2, with no clear D. Germline values: CDR1 SGHKS, CDR2 YYEKEE (reference sequence). V was trimmed by 0 bases and J by 7 bases, leaving 7 bases between them. The CDR3 sequence is 12 residues long. CDR3 nucleotides: TGTGCCAGCAGCTTGGAGGTGGGTGGCTACACCTTC. Translating gives CASSLEVGGYTF.

The genes are TRBV19 and TRBJ1-5; the D gene is possibly TRBD1 (6 bases). The length of the CDR3 is 15 residues. The V gene's germline CDR1 is LNHDA and CDR2 SQIVND (reference sequence). V was shortened by 3 bases and J by 3 bases, with 12 bases between the two germline ends. This CDR3 is CASSMGRDTNQPQHF. For the CDR3, the DNA is TGTGCCAGTAGTATGGGCCGGGACACCAATCAGCCCCAGCATTTT.

The chain couples TRBV24-1 to TRBJ2-2; 7 bases align to TRBD2. Unmatched junction bases numbered 6, after V lost 9 bases and J lost 3 bases. The CDR3 is 14 amino acids. Germline CDR1 and CDR2: KGHDR and SFDVKD. CDR3 loop: CATRGGADTGELFF. The CDR3 DNA follows: TGTGCCACCCGCGGGGGAGCGGACACCGGGGAGCTGTTTTTT.

This clonotype was picked up many times. J is TRBJ1-2 and V is TRBV7-8, with D unclear. V was trimmed by 5 bases and J by 2 bases, leaving 15 bases between them. Germline CDR1 reads SGHVS; CDR2 reads FQNEAQ. The CDR3 totals 15 residues. CDR3: CASSPLEGKNYGYTF. DNA for the CDR3: TGTGCCAGCAGCCCCCTCGAGGGTAAGAACTATGGCTACACCTTC.

The count of this clonotype is one. CDR3 in amino acids: CSVDPTNSGLAGGPGQFF. CDR3 nucleotides: TGCAGCGTTGACCCTACCAACAGCGGACTAGCGGGAGGGCCAGGGCAGTTCTTC. V gene TRBV29-1 combines with J gene TRBJ2-1; 15 bases are a match to TRBD2. Trimming cost V 3 bases and J 12 bases; bases outside gene matches: 18. The CDR3 runs 18 residues. Per germline, CDR1 SQVTM and CDR2 ANQGSEA.

V and J are TRBV20-1 and TRBJ2-3, with TRBD1 matching 7 bases. The length of the CDR3 is 13 residues. Trimming at V came to 5 bases and at J to 5 bases, leaving 7 bases not matched to a gene. Per the germline V gene, CDR1 is DFQATT and CDR2 is SNEGSKA (reference sequence). DNA of the CDR3: TGCAGTGCTGAGACAGGGTGGGGAGATACGCAGTATTTT. It codes for CSAETGWGDTQYF.

The chain couples TRBV7-2 to TRBJ1-2, with 11 bases matching TRBD1. CDR1 SGHTA and CDR2 FQGNSA come from the germline V gene. The J segment lost 6 bases and the V segment lost 5 bases, leaving 2 bases of the junction unmatched. This CDR3 has 13 amino acids. This chain's CDR3 is CASSQGQGDGYTF. DNA for the CDR3: TGTGCCAGCAGCCAGGGACAGGGGGATGGCTACACCTTC.

The chain employs TRBV20-1 and TRBJ2-5; 8 nucleotides align to TRBD1. The J call could be wrong; TRBJ2-1 is a better fit for the DNA end. Germline V lookup: CDR1 DFQATT, CDR2 SNEGSKA (reference sequence). This CDR3 comprises 14 residues. CDR3 sequence: CSARDRVGHNEQFF. As DNA, the CDR3 is TGCAGTGCTAGGGACAGGGTCGGCCACAATGAGCAGTTCTTC.

The chain employs TRBV29-1 and TRBJ2-1, with TRBD2 as a possible D gene (6 bases). Trimming took 4 bases from V and 4 from J, leaving 14 bases between them. CDR3 length: 14 amino acids. CDR1 SQVTM and CDR2 ANQGSEA come from the germline V gene. The CDR3 sequence: CSVGGLTIYNEQFF. The CDR3 DNA reads TGCAGCGTTGGAGGACTAACTATTTACAATGAGCAGTTCTTC.

This clonotype was detected only a few times. V is TRBV28 and J is TRBJ2-5, with TRBD1 identical over 9 bases. The V gene end was trimmed by 3 bases and the J gene end by 4 bases; junction bases not matched to a gene: 6. Germline assignment: CDR1 MDHEN and CDR2 SYDVKM. This CDR3 spans 15 amino acids. CDR3 bases: TGTGCCAGCAGTTTCACAGGGGGCGCGGGAGAGACCCAGTACTTC. Protein: CASSFTGGAGETQYF.

A remark on this clonotype: At one of its ends the junction is not consistent with the germline gene, which may arise from a read error. The chain is built from TRBV4-2 and TRBJ2-2; D may correspond to TRBD1 or TRBD2 (5 bases each). CDR1 and CDR2 from the germline V gene are LGHNA and YNFKEQ. The CDR3 spans 14 residues. This CDR3 is CASSQDGGTGELLF. The DNA for the CDR3 is TGTGCCAGCAGCCAAGATGGGGGTACCGGGGAGCTGCTTTTT.

The V call is TRBV2, the J call TRBJ1-2, with D tentatively TRBD1 (5 bases). Trimming stripped 6 bases from V and 8 bases from J, with 25 bases between. The germline V gene encodes CDR1 SNHLY and CDR2 FYNNEI. The CDR3 totals 16 residues. The CDR3 coding sequence is TGTGCCAGCAGGGATATCCGGGACGGGGAATTGGGCGGCTACACCTTC. Amino acid sequence: CASRDIRDGELGGYTF.

The chain is built from TRBV5-1 and TRBJ2-7, with a weak D call TRBD2 (5 bases). Trimming left V 3 bases short and J 0 bases short, with 7 bases between. Germline V gene sequence: CDR1 SGHRS, CDR2 YFSETQ. CDR3 length: 13 residues. The CDR3 here is CASSSGNSYEQYF. CDR3 DNA: TGCGCCAGCAGCTCGGGAAACTCCTACGAGCAGTACTTC.

This sequence joins TRBV2 and TRBJ1-5; tentatively, D is TRBD1 (6 bases). Germline V gives CDR1 SNHLY, CDR2 FYNNEI. The CDR3 is 13 residues long. Trimming shortened V by 8 bases and J by 3 bases, and 11 bases separated the two germline ends. This chain's CDR3 is CASYQGTNQPQHF. The CDR3, as DNA: TGTGCCAGCTACCAGGGGACCAATCAGCCCCAGCATTTT.

The J gene is TRBJ2-1, the V gene TRBV29-1; D is ambiguous. Trimming removed 3 bases at V and 6 bases at J, with 6 bases between. The CDR3 has 11 residues. Germline lookup yields CDR1 SQVTM and CDR2 ANQGSEA. CDR3 DNA sequence: TGCAGCGTTGATCCGGGCAATGAGCAGTTCTTC. It yields the protein CSVDPGNEQFF.

This chain uses TRBV7-9 with TRBJ2-7; D uncertain. CDR3 length: 13 amino acids. The V gene's germline CDR1 is SEHNR and CDR2 FQNEAQ (reference sequence). The V end was cut by 0 bases, the J end by 4 bases, with 7 bases between. CDR3 in DNA: TGTGCCAGCAGCTTAGCAGCCGGTTACGAGCAGTACTTC. Translated: CASSLAAGYEQYF.

The table lists this clonotype with a count of one. The genes are TRBV7-2 and TRBJ1-3; a weak D match, TRBD1 (5 bases). CDR1 is SGHTA, CDR2 FQGNSA, per germline. This CDR3 contains 15 residues. V lost 2 bases and J 6 bases, leaving 14 bases between the germline ends. The CDR3 DNA follows: TGTGCCAGCAGCTTATTCGCAGGGAAGGAAAACACCATATATTTT. It encodes CASSLFAGKENTIYF.